This entry features one T cell receptor (beta chain) sequence. TEMRA cells were FACS-enriched, with CD8+ and CD4+ T cells isolated negatively. The V and J ends lost 6 bases and 2 bases respectively, with 12 bases between them. Germline V gives CDR1 SNHLY, CDR2 FYNNEI. The CDR3 is 14 amino acids. The data were taken from a study of CD8 T cells in Susac syndrome. About 0.5 to 1 ug RNA was reverse transcribed with random hexamers. With immunoSEQ multiplex PCR, TCR beta CDR3 was amplified across 54 Vbeta and 13 Jbeta. TCRdb re-derived calls from the immunoSEQ multiplex PCR reads in MiXCR, one entry per CDR3 protein. The table has roughly 200,000 distinct CDR3 sequences, 90% to 96% seen once; the top ten hold approximately 0.1%.

The chain combines TRBV2 with TRBJ2-3; perhaps TRBD2 as D (6 bases). This sequence originates from a human donor with multiple sclerosis. Sample: CD4+ T cells from PBMCs. The CDR3 is CASRVRGYTDTQYF. CDR3 nucleotides: TGTGCCAGCAGGGTACGGGGGTACACAGATACGCAGTATTTT. Supplemented by reference TRBV2 and TRBJ2-3, the full variable domain reads EPEVTQTPSHQVTQMGQEVILRCVPISNHLYFYWYRQILGQKVEFLVSFYNNEISEKSEIFDDQFSVERPDGSNFTLKIRSTKLEDSAMYFCASRVRGYTDTQYFGPGTRLTVL.